Presented here are 29 T cell receptor beta chains from one specimen sequenced in a study of control samples from healthy donors and cancer patients. Produced via immunoSEQ multiplex PCR; TCRdb's table is partial and in-frame only. The sample lists more than 65,000 clones; about 80% were seen once. Sequencing input: blood. These receptors were collected from a man aged 50 to 59 in good health.

J is TRBJ1-2 and V is TRBV19; the D is unclear. The germline V gene has CDR1 LNHDA and CDR2 SQIVND (reference sequence). V lost 3 bases, J lost 6 bases, and 8 bases lay in between. This CDR3 spans 12 amino acids. Here the CDR3 reads CASSIQFDGYTF. The CDR3 nucleotides are TGTGCCAGTAGTATTCAGTTCGATGGCTACACCTTC.

This clone has only one observation. V and J are TRBV10-3 and TRBJ1-1; possibly TRBD1 for D (6 bases). The CDR3 has 17 residues. Germline-derived CDR1 and CDR2 are ENHRY and SYGVKD. Trimming stripped 0 bases from V and 1 base from J, with 15 bases between. CDR3 sequence: CAISESRDTSPNTEAFF. CDR3 sequence (DNA): TGTGCCATCAGTGAGTCCCGGGACACAAGCCCGAACACTGAAGCTTTCTTT.

The J gene is TRBJ2-3, the V gene TRBV7-2, with TRBD2 identical over 9 bases. Germline CDR1 and CDR2: SGHTA and FQGNSA. V shed 5 bases and J 3 bases; nucleotides not matched to a gene: 6. The CDR3 consists of 15 residues. The CDR3 DNA follows: TGTGCCAGCAGCAGAGACACTAGCGGGACAGATACGCAGTATTTT. It encodes CASSRDTSGTDTQYF.

The J gene is TRBJ1-2, the V gene TRBV24-1; D might be TRBD1 (5 bases). Germline values: CDR1 KGHDR, CDR2 SFDVKD. The CDR3 sequence is 15 residues long. Trimming cost V 5 bases and J 6 bases, with 18 bases left between them. CDR3 amino acids: CATSASDSPFDGYTF. The CDR3 region has the DNA TGTGCCACCAGTGCCTCCGACAGTCCGTTCGATGGCTACACCTTC.

V and J are TRBV2 and TRBJ2-7; TRBD1 agrees at 11 bases. Germline V CDR1 and CDR2: SNHLY, FYNNEI. This CDR3 spans 14 amino acids. V was pared by 6 bases and J by 5 bases, with 6 bases of the junction left unmatched. Written as DNA, the CDR3 is TGTGCCAGCAGAGTCGGGACAGGGGGTGACGAGCAGTACTTC. Its translation: CASRVGTGGDEQYF.

Turning to this clone: An end of the junction differs from the germline gene, which may be a read error. This chain connects TRBV7-2 to TRBJ2-1; 8 positions agree with TRBD2. CDR3 length: 14 residues. Germline CDR1 reads SGHTA; CDR2 reads FQGNSA. The CDR3 sequence: CASSWPTSSGLGVF. CDR3 sequence (DNA): TGTGCCAGCAGCTGGCCCACCTCCTCGGGACTAGGGGTCTTC.

V is TRBV11-3 and J is TRBJ2-7; 10 bases agree with TRBD1. In germline, CDR1 is SGHNT, CDR2 YENEEA. The CDR3 covers 14 residues. Trimming cost V 1 base and J 3 bases; bases outside gene matches: 0. This CDR3 is CASSLGTGGYEQYF. CDR3 in DNA: TGTGCCAGCAGCTTAGGGACAGGGGGCTACGAGCAGTACTTC.

The chain has TRBV4-2 and TRBJ1-6; 7 bases agree with TRBD1. The junction had 4 bases not matched to a gene; V was cut back by 0 bases and J by 5 bases. This CDR3 region has 16 residues. The germline V gene has CDR1 LGHNA and CDR2 YNFKEQ. CDR3 nucleotides: TGTGCCAGCAGCCAAGATTGGGGGACAGATAATTCACCCCTCCACTTT. Protein sequence: CASSQDWGTDNSPLHF.

This clone was seen more than once but under ten times. The V and J genes are TRBV19 and TRBJ1-2; a possible D gene is TRBD1 (5 bases). V lost 6 bases, J lost 1 base, and 12 bases lay in between. Germline CDR1 and CDR2: LNHDA and SQIVND (reference sequence). The CDR3 totals 14 residues. CDR3 in amino acids: CASRGPRFNYGYTF. CDR3 DNA sequence: TGTGCCAGTAGGGGACCCCGCTTTAACTATGGCTACACCTTC.

This clone has only one observation. The chain is built from TRBV5-1 and TRBJ2-1, with D perhaps TRBD2 (5 bases). V dropped 6 bases and J dropped 2 bases, with 15 bases sitting between them. The CDR3 contains 15 residues. The V gene's germline CDR1 is SGHRS and CDR2 YFSETQ. The CDR3 DNA reads TGCGCCAGCATCCCACCCCGGGGAACCTACAATGAGCAGTTCTTC. It yields the protein CASIPPRGTYNEQFF.

The chain has TRBV11-2 and TRBJ1-2; no clear D gene. CDR1 is SGHAT, CDR2 FQNNGV, per germline. V lost 0 bases, J lost 8 bases, and 7 bases lay in between. There are 12 residues in the CDR3. This CDR3 reads CASSLEGWGYTF. The CDR3 coding sequence is TGTGCCAGCAGCTTAGAGGGCTGGGGCTACACCTTC.

The V and J genes are TRBV11-2 and TRBJ1-2, with unresolved D. The CDR3 has 13 residues. V was cut by 5 bases and J by 5 bases, with 12 bases left in between. The germline gives CDR1 SGHAT, CDR2 FQNNGV. Written as DNA, the CDR3 is TGTGCCAGCAGCCGGACGACGAGTTATGGCTACACCTTC. It yields the protein CASSRTTSYGYTF.

The CDR3 DNA sequence: TGTGCCAGCAGCTTTTTTTCCCGGAGGTACAATGAGCAGTTCTTC. It translates to CASSFFSRRYNEQFF. The rearrangement links TRBV5-6 to TRBJ2-1; possibly TRBD2 for D (5 bases). Trimming cost V 2 bases and J 4 bases, with 13 bases left between them. This CDR3 region has 15 residues. Germline lookup yields CDR1 SGHDT and CDR2 YYEEEE.

CDR3 sequence: CASSRRDSTTETQYF. CDR3 nucleotides: TGTGCCAGCAGCCGCCGGGACTCAACCACAGAGACCCAGTACTTC. The rearrangement uses TRBV11-1 and TRBJ2-5, with D perhaps TRBD2 (6 bases). V was clipped by 5 bases and J by 4 bases, with 17 bases between them. The CDR3 spans 15 residues. Looked up from germline, CDR1 is SGHAT and CDR2 is FQDESV (reference sequence).

The V and J genes are TRBV5-4 and TRBJ2-2; 13 bases match TRBD2. The germline gives CDR1 SGHNT, CDR2 YYREEE (reference sequence). V lost 4 bases, J lost 7 bases, and 7 bases stayed unmatched. The CDR3 spans 16 residues. The CDR3 protein is CASSKGLAGVVGELFF. The CDR3 DNA is TGTGCCAGCAGCAAAGGACTAGCGGGAGTGGTCGGGGAGCTGTTTTTT.

The chain is built from TRBV12-5 and TRBJ1-1; possibly TRBD1 for D (5 bases). CDR1 is LGHNT and CDR2 is FRNRAP in the germline V gene. V was cut by 5 bases and J by 1 base, with 11 bases left in between. The CDR3 has 14 residues. CDR3 in amino acids: CASGPDGGNTEAFF. The DNA of the CDR3 is TGTGCTAGTGGTCCTGATGGGGGGAACACTGAAGCTTTCTTT.

This chain connects TRBV20-1 to TRBJ1-2; 7 nucleotides line up with TRBD1. Germline CDR1 reads DFQATT; CDR2 reads SNEGSKA (reference sequence). CDR3 size: 11 residues. Trimming at V came to 6 bases and at J to 5 bases, leaving 3 bases not matched to a gene. This CDR3 reads CSATGLYGYTF. CDR3 bases: TGCAGTGCGACAGGGCTTTATGGCTACACCTTC.

A few counts support this clone. The V gene is TRBV28, the J gene TRBJ1-6; the match to TRBD1 covers 7 bases. The ends lost 1 base at V and 7 bases at J; junction bases unmatched: 1. CDR1 and CDR2 from the germline V gene are MDHEN and SYDVKM. CDR3 size: 14 residues. This CDR3 reads CASSLSRGNSPLHF. In DNA, the CDR3 is TGTGCCAGCAGTTTATCCAGGGGGAATTCACCCCTCCACTTT.

The chain links TRBV11-2 to TRBJ1-6, with 8 bases matching TRBD1. The CDR3 is 14 residues long. The V segment lost 3 bases and the J segment 9 bases; nucleotides outside the gene matches: 4. Germline V lookup: CDR1 SGHAT, CDR2 FQNNGV. The CDR3 nucleotides are TGTGCCAGCAGCTTTGGACAGGGATCTTCACCCCTCCACTTT. It is translated as CASSFGQGSSPLHF.

This rearrangement joins TRBV3-1 (or the pseudogene TRBV3-2) to TRBJ2-1; D remains ambiguous. V shed 0 bases and J shed 8 bases, with 17 bases lying between them. The CDR3 loop spans 16 amino acids. Germline CDR1 reads LGHDT; CDR2 reads YNNKEL (reference sequence). Here the CDR3 DNA reads TGTGCCAGCAGCCAAGATCTTTATAAACTACACTATGAGCAGTTCTTC. Translated, it gives CASSQDLYKLHYEQFF.

This chain links TRBV27 with TRBJ2-1; 7 nucleotides match TRBD1. The CDR3 length is 14 residues. From germline, CDR1 is MNHEY and CDR2 SMNVEV (reference sequence). The CDR3 sequence is CADEGASSYNEQFF. CDR3 DNA: TGTGCAGACGAGGGGGCGAGCTCCTACAATGAGCAGTTCTTC.

The J gene is TRBJ2-1, the V gene TRBV4-1; 12 nucleotides agree with TRBD2. V lost 5 bases and J lost 7; bases outside the gene matches: 12. The CDR3 spans 17 residues. Germline values: CDR1 MGHRA, CDR2 YSYEKL. The CDR3 DNA follows: TGCGCCAGCAGCGAGTTAGATGGACTAGCGGGATTAAATGAGCAGTTCTTC. Translated: CASSELDGLAGLNEQFF.

In its sample, this clone was seen once. The chain couples TRBV7-6 to TRBJ2-1; TRBD2 agrees at 9 bases. CDR3 size: 16 residues. CDR1 SGHVS and CDR2 FNYEAQ come from the germline V gene. Trimming removed 2 bases from V and 4 bases from J; junction bases left unmatched: 6. The DNA for the CDR3 is TGTGCCAGCAGCTTATCGGGCGGGAGGGATTACAATGAGCAGTTCTTC. Its translation is CASSLSGGRDYNEQFF.

The chain couples TRBV18 to TRBJ1-1; D not certain. V dropped 6 bases and J dropped 1 base, with 12 bases sitting between them. Germline lookup yields CDR1 KGHSH and CDR2 LQKENI. The length of the CDR3 is 14 residues. CDR3 sequence (DNA): TGTGCCAGCTCTCAAACGGACCGGAACACTGAAGCTTTCTTT. This sequence encodes CASSQTDRNTEAFF.

In DNA, the CDR3 is TGTGCCAGCAGTGAATTTAGGCTGGTTGACAGTTCTATCACTGAAGCTTTCTTT. Amino acids: CASSEFRLVDSSITEAFF. The chain is built from TRBV25-1 and TRBJ1-1; D is possibly TRBD1 (5 bases). Looked up from germline, CDR1 is MGHDK and CDR2 is SYGVNS. The CDR3 consists of 18 residues. V was pared by 1 base and J by 4 bases, with 22 bases between. The complete variable domain, with remaining parts taken from reference TRBV25-1 and TRBJ1-1, reads EADIYQTPRYLVIGTGKKITLECSQTMGHDKMYWYQQDPGMELHLIHYSYGVNSTEKGDLSSESTVSRIRTEHFPLTLESARPSHTSQYLCASSEFRLVDSSITEAFFGQGTRLTVV.

The chain links TRBV7-2 to TRBJ2-7; no reliable D call. Between the trimmed V and J ends, which lost 6 bases and 2 bases, there was a span of 8 bases. Germline lookup yields CDR1 SGHTA and CDR2 FQGNSA. This CDR3 is built from 12 residues. CDR3 nucleotide sequence: TGTGCCAGCAGTCCCGCCCCCTACGAGCAGTACTTC. It translates to CASSPAPYEQYF.

This chain connects TRBV6-5 to TRBJ2-5, with 8 nucleotides matching TRBD2. Germline CDR1 reads MNHEY; CDR2 reads SVGAGI. Trimming cost V 4 bases and J 5 bases; bases outside gene matches: 9. The CDR3 sequence is 15 residues long. CDR3 protein: CASSSGGGLVETQYF. CDR3 coding DNA: TGTGCCAGCAGTTCGGGGGGGGGTTTGGTGGAGACCCAGTACTTC.

The rearrangement joins TRBV20-1 to TRBJ2-1; unclear D gene. Between the trimmed V and J ends, which lost 5 bases and 5 bases, there was a span of 7 bases. There are 11 residues in the CDR3. CDR1 is DFQATT and CDR2 is SNEGSKA in the germline V gene (reference sequence). The CDR3 is CSAGTDNEQFF. The CDR3 DNA is TGCAGTGCTGGTACAGACAATGAGCAGTTCTTC.

The chain employs TRBV19 and TRBJ2-1; a weak D match, TRBD2 (6 bases). The CDR3 is 14 residues long. Deletions cut 3 bases from V and 10 bases from J, with 16 bases between. Germline CDR1 is LNHDA and CDR2 is SQIVND (reference sequence). CDR3 amino acids: CASSILEGRGEQFF. CDR3 coding DNA: TGTGCCAGTAGTATCTTGGAGGGCCGGGGCGAGCAGTTCTTC.